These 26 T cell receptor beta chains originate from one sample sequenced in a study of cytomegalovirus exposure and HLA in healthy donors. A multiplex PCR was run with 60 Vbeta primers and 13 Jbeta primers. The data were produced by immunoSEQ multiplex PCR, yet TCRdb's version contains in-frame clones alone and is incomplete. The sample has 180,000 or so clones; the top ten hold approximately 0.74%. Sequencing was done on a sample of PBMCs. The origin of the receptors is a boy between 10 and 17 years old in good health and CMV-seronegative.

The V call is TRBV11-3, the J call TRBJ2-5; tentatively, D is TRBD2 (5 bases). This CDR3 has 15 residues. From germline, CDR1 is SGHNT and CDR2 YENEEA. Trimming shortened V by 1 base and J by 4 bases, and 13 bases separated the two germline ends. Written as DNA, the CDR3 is TGTGCCAGCAGCTTAGGGGTCGGGGTAACAGAGACCCAGTACTTC. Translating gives CASSLGVGVTETQYF.

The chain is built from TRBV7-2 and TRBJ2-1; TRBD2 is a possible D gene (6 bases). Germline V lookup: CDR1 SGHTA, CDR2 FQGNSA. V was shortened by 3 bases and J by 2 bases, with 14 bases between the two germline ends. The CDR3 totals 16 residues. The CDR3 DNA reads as TGTGCCAGCAGCTTCTCTTTCGGGGGTGCCTACAATGAGCAGTTCTTC. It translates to CASSFSFGGAYNEQFF.

The CDR3 protein is CASGPKGRAYFF. CDR3 nucleotides: TGTGCCAGCGGACCCAAGGGCAGGGCGTACTTCTTT. The rearrangement links TRBV6-5 to TRBJ1-1, with a tentative D call TRBD1 (5 bases). V was cut by 8 bases and J by 14 bases, with 21 bases left in between. This CDR3 comprises 12 residues. The germline gives CDR1 MNHEY, CDR2 SVGAGI.

CDR3 nucleotide sequence: TGTGCCAGCAGCTCGGACCCCGGGACAGGGACGTGGTACGAGCAGTACTTC. Translation gives CASSSDPGTGTWYEQYF. V gene TRBV11-1 combines with J gene TRBJ2-7; 9 bases are shared with TRBD1. Losses at the gene ends were 4 bases for V and 4 bases for J; bases not matched to a gene: 14. The CDR3 is 17 residues long. Germline CDR1 SGHAT, CDR2 FQDESV (reference sequence).

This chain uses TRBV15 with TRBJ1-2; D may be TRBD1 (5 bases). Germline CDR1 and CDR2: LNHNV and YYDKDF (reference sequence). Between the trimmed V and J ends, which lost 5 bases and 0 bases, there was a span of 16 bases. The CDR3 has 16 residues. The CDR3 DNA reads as TGTGCCACCAGCTCGACAGAGCGGGAAGCTAACTATGGCTACACCTTC. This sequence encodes CATSSTEREANYGYTF.

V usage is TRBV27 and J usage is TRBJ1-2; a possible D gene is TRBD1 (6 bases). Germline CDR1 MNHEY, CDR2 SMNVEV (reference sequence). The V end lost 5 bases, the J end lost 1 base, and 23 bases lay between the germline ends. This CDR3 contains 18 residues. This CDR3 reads CASSGTSLREGGNYGYTF. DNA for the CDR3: TGTGCCAGCAGTGGGACGTCCTTGAGGGAAGGGGGTAACTATGGCTACACCTTC.

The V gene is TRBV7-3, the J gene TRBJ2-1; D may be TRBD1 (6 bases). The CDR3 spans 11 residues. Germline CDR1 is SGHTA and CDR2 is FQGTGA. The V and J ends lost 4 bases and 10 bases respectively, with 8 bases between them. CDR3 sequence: CASSSGTEQFF. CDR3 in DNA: TGTGCCAGCAGCTCAGGGACAGAGCAGTTCTTC.

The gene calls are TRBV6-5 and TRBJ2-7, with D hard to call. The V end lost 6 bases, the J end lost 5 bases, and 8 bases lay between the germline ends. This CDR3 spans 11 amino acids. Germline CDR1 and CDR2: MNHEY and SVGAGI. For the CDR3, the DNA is TGTGCCAGCAGGAGCGTAGACGAGCAGTACTTC. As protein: CASRSVDEQYF.

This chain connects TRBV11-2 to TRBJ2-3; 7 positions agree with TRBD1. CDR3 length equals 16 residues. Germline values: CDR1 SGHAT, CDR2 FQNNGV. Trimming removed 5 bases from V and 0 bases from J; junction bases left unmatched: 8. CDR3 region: CASSGLGQISTDTQYF. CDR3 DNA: TGTGCCAGCAGCGGACTGGGACAGATTAGCACAGATACGCAGTATTTT.

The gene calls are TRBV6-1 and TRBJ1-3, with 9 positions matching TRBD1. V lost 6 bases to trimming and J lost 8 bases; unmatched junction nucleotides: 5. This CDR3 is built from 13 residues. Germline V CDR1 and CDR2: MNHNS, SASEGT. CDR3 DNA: TGTGCCAGCAGGGACAGGGGTATGGACACCATATATTTT. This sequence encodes CASRDRGMDTIYF.

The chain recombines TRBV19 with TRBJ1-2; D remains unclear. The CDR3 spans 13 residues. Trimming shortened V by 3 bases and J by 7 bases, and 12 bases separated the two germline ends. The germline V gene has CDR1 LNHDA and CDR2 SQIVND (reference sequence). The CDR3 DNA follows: TGTGCCAGTAGTATCGGGTTTACCGGTGGCTACACCTTC. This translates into CASSIGFTGGYTF.

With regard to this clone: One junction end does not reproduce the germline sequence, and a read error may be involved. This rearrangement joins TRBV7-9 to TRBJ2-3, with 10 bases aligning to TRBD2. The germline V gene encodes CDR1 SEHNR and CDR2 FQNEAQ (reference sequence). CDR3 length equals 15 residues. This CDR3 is CASRVLAGPTDTQCF. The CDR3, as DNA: TGTGCCAGCAGGGTACTAGCGGGGCCCACAGATACGCAGTGTTTT.

DNA of the CDR3: TGTGCCAGCAGCTTGGACAGGGGCCCTTTCACTGAAGCTTTCTTT. It encodes CASSLDRGPFTEAFF. The gene calls are TRBV11-1 and TRBJ1-1; 9 positions match TRBD1. The CDR3 loop spans 15 amino acids. Germline V gene data show CDR1 as SGHAT and CDR2 as FQDESV (reference sequence). J lost 4 bases, V lost 3 bases, and 6 bases had no gene match.

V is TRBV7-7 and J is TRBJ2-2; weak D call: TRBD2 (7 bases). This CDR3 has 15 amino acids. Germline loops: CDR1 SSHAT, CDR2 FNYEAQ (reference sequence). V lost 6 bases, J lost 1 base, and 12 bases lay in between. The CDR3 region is CASSLGGRNTGELFF. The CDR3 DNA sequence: TGTGCCAGCAGTCTCGGGGGGCGGAACACCGGGGAGCTGTTTTTT.

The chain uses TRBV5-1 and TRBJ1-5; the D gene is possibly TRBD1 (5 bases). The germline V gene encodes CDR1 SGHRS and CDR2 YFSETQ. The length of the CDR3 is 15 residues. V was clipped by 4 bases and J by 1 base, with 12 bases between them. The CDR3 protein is CASSPSGNSNQPQHF. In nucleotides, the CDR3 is TGCGCCAGCAGCCCTTCAGGGAACAGCAATCAGCCCCAGCATTTT.

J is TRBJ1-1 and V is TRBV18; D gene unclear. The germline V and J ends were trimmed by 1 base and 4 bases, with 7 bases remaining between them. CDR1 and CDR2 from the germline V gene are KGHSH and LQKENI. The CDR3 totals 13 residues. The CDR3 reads CASSPLRGTEAFF. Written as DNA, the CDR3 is TGTGCCAGCTCACCACTGCGTGGCACTGAAGCTTTCTTT.

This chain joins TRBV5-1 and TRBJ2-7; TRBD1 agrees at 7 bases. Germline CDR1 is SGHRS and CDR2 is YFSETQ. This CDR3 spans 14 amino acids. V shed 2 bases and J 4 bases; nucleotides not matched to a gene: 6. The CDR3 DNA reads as TGCGCCAGCAGCTTCGGGACAGTGGCATACGAGCAGTACTTC. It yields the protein CASSFGTVAYEQYF.

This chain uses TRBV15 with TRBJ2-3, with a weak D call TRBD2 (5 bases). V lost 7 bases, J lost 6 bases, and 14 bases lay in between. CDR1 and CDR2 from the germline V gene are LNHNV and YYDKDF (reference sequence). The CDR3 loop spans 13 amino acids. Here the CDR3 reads CATTGLAFDTQYF. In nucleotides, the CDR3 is TGTGCCACCACCGGACTGGCCTTCGATACGCAGTATTTT.

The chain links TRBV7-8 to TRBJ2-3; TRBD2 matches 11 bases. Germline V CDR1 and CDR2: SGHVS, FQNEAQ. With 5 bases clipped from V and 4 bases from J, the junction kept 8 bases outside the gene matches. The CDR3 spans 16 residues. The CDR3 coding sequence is TGTGCCAGCAGCCCCCGGACTAGCGGGCCCCCAGATACGCAGTATTTT. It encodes CASSPRTSGPPDTQYF.

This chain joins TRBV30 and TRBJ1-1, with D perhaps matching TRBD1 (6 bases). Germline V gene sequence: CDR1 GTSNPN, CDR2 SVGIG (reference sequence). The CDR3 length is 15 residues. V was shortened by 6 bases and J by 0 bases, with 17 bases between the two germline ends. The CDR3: CACLRGGVLNTEAFF. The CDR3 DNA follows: TGTGCCTGTCTTCGGGGGGGCGTGTTGAACACTGAAGCTTTCTTT.

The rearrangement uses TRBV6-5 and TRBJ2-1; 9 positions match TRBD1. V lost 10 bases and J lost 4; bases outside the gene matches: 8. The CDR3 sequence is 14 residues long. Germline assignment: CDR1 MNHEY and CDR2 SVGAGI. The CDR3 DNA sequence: TGTGCCACCCGCCGGGACAGGGCTTACAATGAGCAGTTCTTC. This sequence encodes CATRRDRAYNEQFF.

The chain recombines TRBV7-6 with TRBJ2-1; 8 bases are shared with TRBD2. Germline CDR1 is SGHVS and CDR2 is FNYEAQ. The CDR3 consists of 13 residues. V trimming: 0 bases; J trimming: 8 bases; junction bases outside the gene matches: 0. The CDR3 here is CASSLARGDEQFF. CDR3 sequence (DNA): TGTGCCAGCAGCTTAGCGCGGGGGGATGAGCAGTTCTTC.

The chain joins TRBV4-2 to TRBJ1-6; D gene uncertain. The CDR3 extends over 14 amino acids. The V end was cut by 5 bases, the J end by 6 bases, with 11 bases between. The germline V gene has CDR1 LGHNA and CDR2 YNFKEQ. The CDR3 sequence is CASSSERVNSPLHF. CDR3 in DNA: TGTGCCAGCAGCTCTGAGCGGGTTAATTCACCCCTCCACTTT.

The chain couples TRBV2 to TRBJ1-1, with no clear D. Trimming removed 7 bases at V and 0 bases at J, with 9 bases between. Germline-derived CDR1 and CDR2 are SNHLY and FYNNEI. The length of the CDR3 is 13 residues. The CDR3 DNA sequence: TGTGCCAGCACTCAGTCCATGAACACTGAAGCTTTCTTT. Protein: CASTQSMNTEAFF. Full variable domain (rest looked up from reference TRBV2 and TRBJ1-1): EPEVTQTPSHQVTQMGQEVILRCVPISNHLYFYWYRQILGQKVEFLVSFYNNEISEKSEIFDDQFSVERPDGSNFTLKIRSTKLEDSAMYFCASTQSMNTEAFFGQGTRLTVV.

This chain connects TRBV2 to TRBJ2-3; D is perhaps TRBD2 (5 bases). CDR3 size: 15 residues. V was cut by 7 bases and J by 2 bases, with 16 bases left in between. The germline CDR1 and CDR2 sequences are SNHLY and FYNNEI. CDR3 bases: TGTGCCAGCAAACTCGGGTTCCGGGACACAGATACGCAGTATTTT. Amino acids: CASKLGFRDTDTQYF.

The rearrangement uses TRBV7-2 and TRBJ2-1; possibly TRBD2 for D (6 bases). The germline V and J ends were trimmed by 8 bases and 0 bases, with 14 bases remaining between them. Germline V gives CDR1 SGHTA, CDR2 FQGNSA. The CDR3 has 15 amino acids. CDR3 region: CASFSTSISYNEQFF. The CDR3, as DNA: TGTGCCAGCTTTTCGACTAGTATCTCCTACAATGAGCAGTTCTTC. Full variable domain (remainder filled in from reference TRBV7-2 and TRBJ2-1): GAGVSQSPSNKVTEKGKDVELRCDPISGHTALYWYRQSLGQGLEFLIYFQGNSAPDKSGLPSDRFSAERTGGSVSTLTIQRTQQEDSAVYLCASFSTSISYNEQFFGPGTRLTVL.